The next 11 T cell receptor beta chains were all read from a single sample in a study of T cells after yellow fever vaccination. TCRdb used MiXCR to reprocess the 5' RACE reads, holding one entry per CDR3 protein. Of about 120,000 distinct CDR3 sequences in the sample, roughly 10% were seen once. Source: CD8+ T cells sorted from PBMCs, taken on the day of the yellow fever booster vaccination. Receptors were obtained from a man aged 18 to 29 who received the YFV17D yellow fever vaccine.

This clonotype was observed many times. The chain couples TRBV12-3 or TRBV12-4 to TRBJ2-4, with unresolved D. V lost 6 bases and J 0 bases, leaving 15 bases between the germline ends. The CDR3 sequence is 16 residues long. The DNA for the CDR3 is TGTGCCAGCAGCCCGAGCCCTGGGGAAGCCAAAAACATTCAGTACTTC. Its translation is CASSPSPGEAKNIQYF.

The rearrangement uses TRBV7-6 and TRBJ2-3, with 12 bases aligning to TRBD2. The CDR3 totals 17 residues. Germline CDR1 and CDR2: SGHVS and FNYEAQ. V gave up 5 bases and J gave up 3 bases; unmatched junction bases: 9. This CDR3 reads CASSPGTSGPWTDTQYF. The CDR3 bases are TGTGCCAGCAGCCCGGGGACTAGCGGGCCCTGGACAGATACGCAGTATTTT.

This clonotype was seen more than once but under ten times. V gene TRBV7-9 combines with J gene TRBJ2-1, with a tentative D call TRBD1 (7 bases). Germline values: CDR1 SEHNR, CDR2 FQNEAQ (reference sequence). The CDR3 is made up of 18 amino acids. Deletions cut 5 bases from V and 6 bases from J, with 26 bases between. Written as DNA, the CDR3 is TGTGCCAGCAGCGGACCCTCAGGGGGGACTCCCCCGCCCAATGAGCAGTTCTTC. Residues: CASSGPSGGTPPPNEQFF.

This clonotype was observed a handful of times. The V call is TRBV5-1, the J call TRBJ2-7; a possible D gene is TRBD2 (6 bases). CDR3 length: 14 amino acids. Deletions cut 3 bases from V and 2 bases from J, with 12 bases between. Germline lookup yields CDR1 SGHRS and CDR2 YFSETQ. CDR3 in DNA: TGCGCCAGCAGCTCGCCGGGACTGGCCTACGAGCAGTACTTC. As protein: CASSSPGLAYEQYF.

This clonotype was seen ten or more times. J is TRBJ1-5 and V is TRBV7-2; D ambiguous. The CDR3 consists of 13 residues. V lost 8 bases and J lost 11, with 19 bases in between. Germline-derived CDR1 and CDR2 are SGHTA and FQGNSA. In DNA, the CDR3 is TGTGCCAGCGGATCTGGACCGACAAGAGCCCAGCATTTT. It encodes CASGSGPTRAQHF. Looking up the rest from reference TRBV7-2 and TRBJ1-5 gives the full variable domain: GAGVSQSPSNKVTEKGKDVELRCDPISGHTALYWYRQSLGQGLEFLIYFQGNSAPDKSGLPSDRFSAERTGGSVSTLTIQRTQQEDSAVYLCASGSGPTRAQHFGDGTRLSIL.

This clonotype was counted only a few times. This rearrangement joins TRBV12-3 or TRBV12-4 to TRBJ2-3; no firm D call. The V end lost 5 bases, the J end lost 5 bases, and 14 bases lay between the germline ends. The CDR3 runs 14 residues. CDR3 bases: TGTGCCAGCAGTCCGCTTGGCGAAGGAGATACGCAGTATTTT. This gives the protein CASSPLGEGDTQYF.

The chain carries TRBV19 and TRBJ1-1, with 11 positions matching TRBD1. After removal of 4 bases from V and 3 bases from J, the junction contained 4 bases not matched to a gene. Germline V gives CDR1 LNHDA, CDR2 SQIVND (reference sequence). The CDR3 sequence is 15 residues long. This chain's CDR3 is CASSSGQGAYTEAFF. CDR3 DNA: TGTGCCAGTAGTAGCGGACAGGGGGCTTACACTGAAGCTTTCTTT.

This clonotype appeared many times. As DNA, the CDR3 is TGTGCCAGCAGCCAGATGACAGGGGGCCCGGGAGATACGCAGTATTTT. This sequence encodes CASSQMTGGPGDTQYF. The chain joins TRBV7-9 to TRBJ2-3; 10 bases map to TRBD1. Germline V gene lookup returns CDR1 SEHNR and CDR2 FQNEAQ (reference sequence). CDR3 length: 16 residues. Trimming cost V 5 bases and J 5 bases; bases outside gene matches: 10.

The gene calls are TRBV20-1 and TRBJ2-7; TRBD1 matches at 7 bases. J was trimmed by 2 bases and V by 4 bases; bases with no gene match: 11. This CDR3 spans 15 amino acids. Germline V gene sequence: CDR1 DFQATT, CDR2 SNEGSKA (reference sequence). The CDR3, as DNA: TGCAGTGCTAAAGACAGGGCCAAGGGCCCCTACGAGCAGTACTTC. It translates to CSAKDRAKGPYEQYF.

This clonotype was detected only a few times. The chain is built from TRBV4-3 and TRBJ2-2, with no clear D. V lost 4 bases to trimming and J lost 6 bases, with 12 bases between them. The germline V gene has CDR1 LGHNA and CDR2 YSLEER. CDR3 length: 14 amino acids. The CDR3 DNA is TGCGCCAGCAGCCCCGGAAGTATGGCCGGGGAGCTGTTTTTT. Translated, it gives CASSPGSMAGELFF.

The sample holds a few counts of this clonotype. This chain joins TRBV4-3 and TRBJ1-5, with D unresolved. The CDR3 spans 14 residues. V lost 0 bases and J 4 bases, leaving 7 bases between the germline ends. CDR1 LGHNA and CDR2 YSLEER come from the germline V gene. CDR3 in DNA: TGCGCCAGCAGCCAAGACCACGGGAATCAGCCCCAGCATTTT. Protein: CASSQDHGNQPQHF.